This TCR beta chain was obtained from a study of blood T cells in healthy people across ages. Together with a sample-barcoded 5' primer, a J-beta primer mix was included in a second PCR lasting about 7 to 11 cycles. Each CDR3 protein gets one entry after TCRdb re-called the 5' RACE reads with MiXCR. The table lists about 1.7 million distinct CDR3 sequences, approximately 30% of them singletons. The source of this sequence is a young woman in good health. The specimen was blood.

The CDR3 reads CASSPLAPGQETQYF. The CDR3 DNA sequence: TGTGCCAGCAGTCCCCTGGCCCCAGGGCAAGAGACCCAGTACTTC. This chain joins TRBV5-4 and TRBJ2-5; D may be TRBD1 (5 bases). This CDR3 is built from 15 residues. The germline V gene encodes CDR1 SGHNT and CDR2 YYREEE (reference sequence). Between the trimmed V and J ends, which lost 5 bases and 2 bases, there was a span of 16 bases.